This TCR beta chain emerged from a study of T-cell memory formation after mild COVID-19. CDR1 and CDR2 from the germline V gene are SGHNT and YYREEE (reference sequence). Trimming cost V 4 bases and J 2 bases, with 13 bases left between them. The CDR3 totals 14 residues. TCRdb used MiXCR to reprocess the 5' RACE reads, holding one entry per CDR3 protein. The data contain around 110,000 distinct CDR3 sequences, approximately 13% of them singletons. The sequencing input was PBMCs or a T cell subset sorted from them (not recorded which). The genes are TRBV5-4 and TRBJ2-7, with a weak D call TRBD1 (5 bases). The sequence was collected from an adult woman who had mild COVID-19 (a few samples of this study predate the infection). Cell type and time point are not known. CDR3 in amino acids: CASSPRTGPYEQYF. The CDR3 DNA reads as TGTGCCAGCAGCCCCCGTACAGGCCCCTACGAGCAGTACTTC.